A single T cell receptor beta chain is shown here with its context. This clonotype was seen a handful of times. No antigen is known for it. No much larger clonotype is one base removed from it; base qualities were not supplied. The sample's treatment or condition, from its label and the paper: live attenuated yellow fever vaccine strain. At each blood-draw timepoint, two biological replicates of bulk PBMCs were obtained. PBMCs were isolated from peripheral blood using a standard Ficoll-Paque protocol. TriZol was used to extract RNA from bulk PBMCs, CD4 and CD8 fractions, and dextramer-positive and dextramer-negative fractions. This record belongs to a study of T cells after yellow fever vaccination (dated by TCRdb to between 2019 and 2020). A note on the overall study: The SMART-Seq v4 Ultra Low Input RNA kit was used to prepare libraries from fractions with low cell numbers. To track T-cell clones before and after primary and booster YFV17D yellow fever vaccination, bulk TCR alpha and beta repertoires were sequenced longitudinally. Two healthy male donors made up the cohort, one aged 18 to 29 years and the other aged 30 to 39 years. Bulk PBMC replicates and cell subsets were isolated from blood drawn at multiple timepoints before and after both primary and secondary immunization. On the study overall, not on this receptor specifically: Because the study included only a couple of donors, the extent to which the findings can be generalized is limited. After the booster, most clones that had expanded after primary vaccination were detected again (almost 97% of CD4 and under 90% of CD8), suggesting broad maintenance of memory. A small share of clonotypes occurred in both CD4 and CD8 compartments, likely arising from convergent recombination. Compared with the primary T-cell response, the secondary T-cell response was weaker but faster, peaking on day 5 rather than day 15. FACS-sorted repertoires could contain abundant contaminating clonotypes from the bulk population, so computational filtering was required.

Synthesis of TCR cDNA relied on 5'RACE template switching, a step that introduced a universal primer site along with unique molecular identifiers. Priming for cDNA synthesis came from both the TCR alpha and TCR beta constant segments. Libraries were amplified in two PCR steps, with sample barcodes and sequencing adapters added in the second step. Sequencing of the libraries was done on either Illumina HiSeq 2500 (2x100 bp) or NovaSeq (2x150 bp). The authors' pipeline ran thus. MIGEC handled demultiplexing of reads and collapsing into UMI consensus sequences, while MiXCR performed V(D)J alignment. Vaccine-responding clonotypes were defined with edgeR using replicate PBMC samples, requiring FDR below 0.01 and a log2 fold change above 5 up to day 15. Each bulk clonotype received a CD4 or CD8 identity based on whether the sequenced CD4 or CD8 repertoire contained that clonotype at higher abundance. The public reads were reprocessed in TCRdb via fastp at Q25 and MiXCR, keeping in-frame beta chains. Entries are consolidated by CDR3 protein sequence, retaining the most common genes and DNA. In this record, the V and J calls reflect TCRdb's handling and not the investigators' own analysis. In all, the sample holds hundreds of thousands of distinct CDR3 sequences, and around a sixth of those were seen once. Roughly 17% of the sample is in the top ten clones.

From the cysteine through the phenylalanine, the CDR3 covers 15 amino acids. The DNA shown is the 45-base CDR3, in frame from base 1. The germline V gene sets CDR1 to SGDLS and CDR2 to YYNGEE. V is shortened by 2 bases, J by 1 base, and the region joining them spans 12 bases. The sequencing here drew on PBMCs, taken less than 6 days after the first yellow fever vaccination. The chain is assembled from TRBV9 and TRBJ1-1; too little of a D gene remains to name it. The receptor's source is a man between 18 and 35 years old who received the YFV17D yellow fever vaccine. CDR3 region: CASSVLRGKNTEAFF. The DNA sequence is TGTGCCAGCAGCGTCCTCCGTGGCAAGAACACTGAAGCTTTCTTT.